The 22 T cell receptor beta chains presented below share a single source sample, sequenced in a study of blood T cell repertoires in COVID-19. Clones were read by immunoSEQ multiplex PCR, and TCRdb kept only the in-frame ones, dropping some. This sample yields roughly 240,000 clones, of which roughly 88% are seen a single time; roughly 1.9% belongs to the top ten. The source material was PBMCs or T cells enriched from blood (not recorded which). These TCRs come from a woman aged 45 to 65 who had recovered from COVID-19.

The chain is built from TRBV10-1 and TRBJ2-3, with a tentative D call TRBD2 (7 bases). The CDR3 has 18 amino acids. Trimming took 0 bases from V and 2 from J, leaving 18 bases between them. CDR1 is WNHNN and CDR2 is SYGVQD in the germline V gene (reference sequence). The CDR3: CASSESVIRGAYTDTQYF. CDR3 coding DNA: TGCGCCAGCAGTGAGTCGGTGATCCGGGGGGCCTACACAGATACGCAGTATTTT.

The chain employs TRBV27 and TRBJ1-1; TRBD1 might be the D (5 bases). CDR3 size: 15 residues. The germline gives CDR1 MNHEY, CDR2 SMNVEV (reference sequence). The V and J ends lost 3 bases and 0 bases respectively, with 11 bases between them. In nucleotides, the CDR3 is TGTGCCAGCAGTTTTGGGGCGGCCATGAACACTGAAGCTTTCTTT. Translating it yields CASSFGAAMNTEAFF.

This chain uses TRBV5-1 with TRBJ1-2; 11 positions match TRBD1. CDR1 and CDR2 from the germline V gene are SGHRS and YFSETQ. V was pared by 7 bases and J by 0 bases, with 8 bases of the junction left unmatched. This CDR3 is built from 16 residues. CDR3 sequence reads: CASGIGQGAPNYGYTF. As DNA, the CDR3 is TGCGCCAGCGGGATCGGACAGGGGGCGCCTAACTATGGCTACACCTTC. Combining the CDR3 with reference TRBV5-1 and TRBJ1-2 gives the whole variable domain KAGVTQTPRYLIKTRGQQVTLSCSPISGHRSVSWYQQTPGQGLQFLFEYFSETQRNKGNFPGRFSGRQFSNSRSEMNVSTLELGDSALYLCASGIGQGAPNYGYTFGSGTRLTVV.

The chain is built from TRBV5-1 and TRBJ2-1; the D is unclear. Trimming pared 2 bases from V and 8 bases from J, leaving 20 bases between. The V gene's germline CDR1 is SGHRS and CDR2 YFSETQ. The CDR3 is made up of 16 amino acids. CDR3 protein: CASSLVRNNADYEQFF. In DNA form, the CDR3 reads TGCGCCAGCAGCTTAGTCCGGAACAACGCTGACTATGAGCAGTTCTTC.

V is TRBV5-5 and J is TRBJ2-1; unclear D gene. This CDR3 spans 12 amino acids. CDR1 SGHKS and CDR2 YYEKEE come from the germline V gene (reference sequence). V was shortened by 0 bases and J by 10 bases, with 8 bases between the two germline ends. The chain's CDR3 is CASSLDWWEQFF. The CDR3, as DNA: TGTGCCAGCAGCTTGGACTGGTGGGAGCAGTTCTTC.

This rearrangement joins TRBV6-5 to TRBJ2-7, with D unresolved. Trimming shortened V by 7 bases and J by 3 bases, and 10 bases separated the two germline ends. The CDR3 is made up of 12 amino acids. Germline V gives CDR1 MNHEY, CDR2 SVGAGI. The CDR3, as DNA: TGTGCCAGCACACTGATGTTCTACGAGCAGTACTTC. Protein product: CASTLMFYEQYF.

The chain employs TRBV3-1 (or the pseudogene TRBV3-2) and TRBJ1-3; D call uncertain. The CDR3 has 18 amino acids. Germline loops: CDR1 LGHDT, CDR2 YNNKEL (reference sequence). V was shortened by 1 base and J by 0 bases, with 16 bases between the two germline ends. CDR3 coding DNA: TGTGCCAGCAGCCAAGTTACATGGAGGATCCACTCTGGAAACACCATATATTTT. Its translation is CASSQVTWRIHSGNTIYF.

The chain combines TRBV12-5 with TRBJ1-5; 7 nucleotides match TRBD1. This CDR3 region has 13 residues. Trimming at V came to 7 bases and at J to 8 bases, leaving 8 bases not matched to a gene. Per germline, CDR1 LGHNT and CDR2 FRNRAP. The CDR3 region has the DNA TGTGCTAGTGTCAGTCAGGGGGTCGAGCCCCAGCATTTT. This gives the protein CASVSQGVEPQHF.

The chain couples TRBV2 to TRBJ1-6; a possible D gene is TRBD1 (6 bases). Germline V gene sequence: CDR1 SNHLY, CDR2 FYNNEI. V lost 3 bases and J 6 bases, leaving 9 bases between the germline ends. CDR3 length: 14 amino acids. CDR3 sequence reads: CASSEGRGNSPLHF. DNA for the CDR3: TGTGCCAGCAGTGAGGGCAGGGGTAATTCACCCCTCCACTTT.

The chain recombines TRBV4-1 with TRBJ1-4, with 9 bases matching TRBD1. This CDR3 spans 17 amino acids. Per the germline V gene, CDR1 is MGHRA and CDR2 is YSYEKL. The ends lost 2 bases at V and 4 bases at J; junction bases unmatched: 8. The CDR3 loop is CASSQRGTGLSNEKLFF. The DNA for the CDR3 is TGCGCCAGCAGCCAACGCGGGACAGGGCTAAGTAATGAAAAACTGTTTTTT.

This clone was counted between two and nine times. The chain uses TRBV13 and TRBJ1-2; D not resolved. Germline V gene lookup returns CDR1 PRHDT and CDR2 FYEKMQ (reference sequence). Trimming took off 0 bases at V and 4 bases at J, with 6 bases between the two ends. The CDR3 length is 13 residues. CDR3 in amino acids: CASSLGRGYGYTF. The DNA for the CDR3 is TGTGCCAGCAGCTTAGGCCGAGGCTATGGCTACACCTTC.

The chain carries TRBV5-1 and TRBJ2-7; 8 bases are a match to TRBD2. This CDR3 has 14 residues. V shed 1 base, J shed 0 bases, and the junction held 0 bases outside the gene matches. From germline, CDR1 is SGHRS and CDR2 YFSETQ. In DNA, the CDR3 is TGCGCCAGCAGCTTGCGGGGGGGCTCCTACGAGCAGTACTTC. This translates into CASSLRGGSYEQYF.

The chain couples TRBV19 to TRBJ1-1, with 10 bases that match TRBD1. Losses at the gene ends were 6 bases for V and 5 bases for J; bases not matched to a gene: 6. Germline loops: CDR1 LNHDA, CDR2 SQIVND (reference sequence). CDR3 size: 14 residues. CDR3 sequence (DNA): TGTGCCAGTAGGTTGTTGGGACAGGGGACTGAAGCTTTCTTT. Its translation: CASRLLGQGTEAFF.

The CDR3 DNA follows: TGCGCCAGCAGCTTGGTTGGGCCGGGAAACACCATATATTTT. This codes for CASSLVGPGNTIYF. The V and J genes are TRBV5-1 and TRBJ1-3; D ambiguous. The CDR3 loop spans 14 amino acids. V was cut by 0 bases and J by 4 bases, with 8 bases left in between. Germline V lookup: CDR1 SGHRS, CDR2 YFSETQ.

The V and J genes are TRBV2 and TRBJ2-1, with 12 positions matching TRBD2. The CDR3 has 15 residues. V shed 3 bases, J shed 8 bases, and the junction held 5 bases outside the gene matches. The germline gives CDR1 SNHLY, CDR2 FYNNEI. CDR3 sequence (DNA): TGTGCCAGCAGTGAGCGGACTAGCGGGACGTATGAGCAGTTCTTC. Its translation is CASSERTSGTYEQFF.

J is TRBJ1-3 and V is TRBV19, with TRBD1 identical over 9 bases. The V and J ends lost 6 bases and 0 bases, in that order; junction bases with no gene match: 9. Germline assignment: CDR1 LNHDA and CDR2 SQIVND (reference sequence). This CDR3 is 17 amino acids long. For the CDR3, the DNA is TGTGCCAGTAGACAGGGGGCGCATCCAACCTCTGGAAACACCATATATTTT. This encodes CASRQGAHPTSGNTIYF.

In regard to this clone: The sample contains more than one DNA sequence encoding this CDR3. The V and J genes are TRBV5-1 and TRBJ2-7; 8 nucleotides align to TRBD2. CDR1 and CDR2 from the germline V gene are SGHRS and YFSETQ. This CDR3 is built from 15 residues. The trim removed 0 bases at V and 0 bases at J, leaving 2 bases unmatched. The CDR3 nucleotides read TGCGCCAGCAGCTTGGCGGGGGGGAGCTCCTACGAGCAGTACTTC. Translated, it gives CASSLAGGSSYEQYF.

In this sample, this clone turned up a few times. The genes are TRBV7-9 and TRBJ1-1; weak D call: TRBD1 (5 bases). The CDR3 contains 14 residues. V gave up 6 bases and J gave up 4 bases, with 15 bases separating them. The germline CDR1 and CDR2 sequences are SEHNR and FQNEAQ (reference sequence). CDR3 protein: CASSPGEWSTEAFF. CDR3 nucleotide sequence: TGTGCCAGCAGTCCGGGGGAATGGTCCACTGAAGCTTTCTTT.

This sequence joins TRBV4-1 and TRBJ1-6; 7 bases agree with TRBD1. Germline V lookup: CDR1 MGHRA, CDR2 YSYEKL. V shed 4 bases and J 8 bases; nucleotides not matched to a gene: 5. This CDR3 has 14 amino acids. Here the CDR3 DNA reads TGCGCCAGCAGCCGTAGACAGGGTGATTCACCCCTCCACTTT. Its protein is CASSRRQGDSPLHF.

The chain uses TRBV27 and TRBJ1-1; D not certain. Trimming stripped 7 bases from V and 5 bases from J, with 14 bases between. Germline V gene lookup returns CDR1 MNHEY and CDR2 SMNVEV (reference sequence). The CDR3 is 13 amino acids. The CDR3 loop reads CASKGWRSTEAFF. The CDR3 region has the DNA TGTGCCAGCAAAGGTTGGAGAAGTACTGAAGCTTTCTTT.

The chain is built from TRBV28 and TRBJ1-2; the D is unclear. The germline V gene encodes CDR1 MDHEN and CDR2 SYDVKM. The CDR3 is 12 amino acids. V was clipped by 2 bases and J by 2 bases, with 3 bases between them. The CDR3 DNA follows: TGTGCCAGCAGTTTACAGAACTATGGCTACACCTTC. This encodes CASSLQNYGYTF.

The rearrangement uses TRBV28 and TRBJ1-2; D gene uncertain. CDR1 MDHEN and CDR2 SYDVKM come from the germline V gene. The V and J ends lost 8 bases and 4 bases respectively, with 11 bases between them. The CDR3 runs 12 residues. CDR3 protein: CASAQEGYGYTF. CDR3 coding DNA: TGTGCCAGCGCCCAGGAGGGCTATGGCTACACCTTC.